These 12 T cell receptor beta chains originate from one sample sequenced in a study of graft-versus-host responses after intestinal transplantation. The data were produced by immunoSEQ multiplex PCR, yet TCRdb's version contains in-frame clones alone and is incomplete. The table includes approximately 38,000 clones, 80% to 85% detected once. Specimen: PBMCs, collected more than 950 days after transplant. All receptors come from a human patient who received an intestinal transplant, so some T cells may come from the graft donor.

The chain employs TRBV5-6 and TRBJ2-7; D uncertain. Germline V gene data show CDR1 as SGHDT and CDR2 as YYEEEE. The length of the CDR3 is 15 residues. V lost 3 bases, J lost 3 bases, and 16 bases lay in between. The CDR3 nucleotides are TGTGCCAGCAGCTCCAAGGAAACCTTCGACTACGAGCAGTACTTC. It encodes CASSSKETFDYEQYF.

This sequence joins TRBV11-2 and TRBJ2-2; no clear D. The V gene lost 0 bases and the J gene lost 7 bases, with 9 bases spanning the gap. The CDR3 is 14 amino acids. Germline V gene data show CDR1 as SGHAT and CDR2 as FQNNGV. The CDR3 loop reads CASSLEYMDGELFF. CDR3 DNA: TGTGCCAGCAGCTTAGAATACATGGACGGGGAGCTGTTTTTT.

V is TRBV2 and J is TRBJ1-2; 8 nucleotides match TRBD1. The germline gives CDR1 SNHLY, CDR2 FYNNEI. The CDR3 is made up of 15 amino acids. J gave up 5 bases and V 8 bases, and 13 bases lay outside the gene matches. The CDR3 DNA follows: TGTGCCAGCGGAAATAGGGACAGGAGCCATTATGGCTACACCTTC. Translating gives CASGNRDRSHYGYTF.

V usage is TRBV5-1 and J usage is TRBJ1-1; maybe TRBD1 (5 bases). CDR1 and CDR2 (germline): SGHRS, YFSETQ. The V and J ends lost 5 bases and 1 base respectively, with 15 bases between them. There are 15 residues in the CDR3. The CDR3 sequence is CASRPGDGGNTEAFF. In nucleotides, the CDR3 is TGCGCCAGCAGACCGGGGGACGGGGGGAACACTGAAGCTTTCTTT. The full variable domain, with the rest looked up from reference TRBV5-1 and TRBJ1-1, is KAGVTQTPRYLIKTRGQQVTLSCSPISGHRSVSWYQQTPGQGLQFLFEYFSETQRNKGNFPGRFSGRQFSNSRSEMNVSTLELGDSALYLCASRPGDGGNTEAFFGQGTRLTVV.

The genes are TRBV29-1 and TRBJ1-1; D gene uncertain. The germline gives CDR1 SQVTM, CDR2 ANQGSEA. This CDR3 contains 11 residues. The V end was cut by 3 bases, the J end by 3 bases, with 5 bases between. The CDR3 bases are TGCAGCGTTGAGGGAGACACTGAAGCTTTCTTT. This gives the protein CSVEGDTEAFF.

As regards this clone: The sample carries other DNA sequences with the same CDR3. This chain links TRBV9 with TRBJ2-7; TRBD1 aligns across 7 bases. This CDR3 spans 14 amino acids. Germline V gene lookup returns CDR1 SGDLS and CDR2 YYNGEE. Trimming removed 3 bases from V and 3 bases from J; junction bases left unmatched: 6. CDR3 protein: CASSETGQNYEQYF. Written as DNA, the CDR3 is TGTGCCAGCAGCGAAACGGGACAGAACTACGAGCAGTACTTC.

CDR3 protein: CASSLGGGQETQYF. The CDR3 nucleotides read TGTGCCAGCAGCTTAGGGGGTGGCCAAGAGACCCAGTACTTC. V is TRBV11-3 and J is TRBJ2-5; D unclear. CDR1 SGHNT and CDR2 YENEEA come from the germline V gene. V lost 1 base and J 1 base, leaving 7 bases between the germline ends. This CDR3 spans 14 amino acids.

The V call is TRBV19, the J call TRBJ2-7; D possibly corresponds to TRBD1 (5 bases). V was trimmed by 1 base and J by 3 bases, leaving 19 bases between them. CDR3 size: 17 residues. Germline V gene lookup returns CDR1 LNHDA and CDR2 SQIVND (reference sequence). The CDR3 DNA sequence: TGTGCCAGTAGTATAGGACAGAGCCTCAGCAAGCTCTACGAGCAGTACTTC. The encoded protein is CASSIGQSLSKLYEQYF.

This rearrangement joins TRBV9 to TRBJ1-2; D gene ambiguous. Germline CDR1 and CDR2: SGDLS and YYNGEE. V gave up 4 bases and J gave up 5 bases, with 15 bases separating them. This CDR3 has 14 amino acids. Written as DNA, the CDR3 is TGTGCCAGCAGCAGGGAAGGCGGTTCTTATGGCTACACCTTC. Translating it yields CASSREGGSYGYTF.

The CDR3 loop is CATRQGPYNEQFF. CDR3 nucleotide sequence: TGCGCCACCAGACAGGGGCCCTACAATGAGCAGTTCTTC. This chain connects TRBV10-2 to TRBJ2-1; TRBD1 matches 8 bases. The CDR3 is 13 residues long. Germline CDR1 WSHSY, CDR2 SAAADI. Losses at the gene ends were 10 bases for V and 2 bases for J; bases not matched to a gene: 4.

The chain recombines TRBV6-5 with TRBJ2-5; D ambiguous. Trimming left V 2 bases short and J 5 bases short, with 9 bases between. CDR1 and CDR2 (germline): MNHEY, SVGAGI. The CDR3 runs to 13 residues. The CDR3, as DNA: TGTGCCAGCAGTTACCTTTTAGGGGAGACCCAGTACTTC. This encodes CASSYLLGETQYF.

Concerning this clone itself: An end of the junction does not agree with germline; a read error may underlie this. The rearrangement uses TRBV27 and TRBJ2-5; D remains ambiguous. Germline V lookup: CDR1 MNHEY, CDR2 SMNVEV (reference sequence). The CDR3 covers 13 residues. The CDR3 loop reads CVSSTAFQETQYF. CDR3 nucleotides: TGTGTCAGCAGTACAGCTTTTCAAGAGACCCAGTACTTC.